This T cell receptor beta chain was found in a study of shared clonotypes between healthy human individuals. Germline V lookup: CDR1 LGHNT, CDR2 FRNRAP. The CDR3 is made up of 14 amino acids. V was cut by 7 bases and J by 0 bases, with 10 bases left in between. In the naive CD8 group, cells lacked CD45RO and were positively selected for CCR7, so terminally differentiated effector memory CD45RA+ cells were left out. In the original processing: Quality scores were absent from the junction-only immunoSEQ sequences, so filtering differed. Method: immunoSEQ multiplex PCR; TCRdb's copy keeps in-frame clones and lacks some. For V, J and clone size, that table is used; D and trimming come from the DNA. The table shows about 600,000 clones, with about 98% occurring only once.

This chain uses TRBV12-5 with TRBJ2-1; no definite D call. The origin of this receptor is a man aged 25 to 45 in good health. The sequencing sample was made of naive CD8+ T cells sorted from blood. CDR3 bases: TGTGCTAGTGCTGGTTGGAGCTCCTACAATGAGCAGTTCTTC. The encoded protein is CASAGWSSYNEQFF.